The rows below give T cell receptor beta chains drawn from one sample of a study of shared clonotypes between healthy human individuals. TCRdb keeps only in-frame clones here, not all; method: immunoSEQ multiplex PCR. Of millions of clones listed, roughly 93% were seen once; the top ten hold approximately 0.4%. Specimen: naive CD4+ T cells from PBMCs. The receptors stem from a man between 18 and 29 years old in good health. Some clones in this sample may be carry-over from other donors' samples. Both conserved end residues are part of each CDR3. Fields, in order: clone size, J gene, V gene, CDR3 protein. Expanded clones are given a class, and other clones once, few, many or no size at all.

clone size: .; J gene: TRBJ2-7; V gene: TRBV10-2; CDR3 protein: CASKNRQGSYEQYF
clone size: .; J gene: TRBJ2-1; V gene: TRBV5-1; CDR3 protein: CASRMTSGSSYNEQFF
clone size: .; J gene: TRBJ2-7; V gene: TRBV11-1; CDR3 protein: CASSLGVRVYEQYF
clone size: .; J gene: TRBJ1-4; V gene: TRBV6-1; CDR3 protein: CASTRQIASSEKLFF
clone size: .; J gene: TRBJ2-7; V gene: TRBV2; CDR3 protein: CASSEVWLAARYEQYF
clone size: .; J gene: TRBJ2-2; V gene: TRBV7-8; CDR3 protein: CASTGTGGGGELFF
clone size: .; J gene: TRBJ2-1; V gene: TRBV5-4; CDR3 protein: CASSLVGLAGNLWEYNEQFF
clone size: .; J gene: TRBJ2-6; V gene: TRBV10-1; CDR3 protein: CASSGEAPGPSGANVLTF
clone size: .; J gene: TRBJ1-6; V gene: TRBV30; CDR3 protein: CAWTRHGWNSPLHF
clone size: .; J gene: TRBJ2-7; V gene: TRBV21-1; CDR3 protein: CASSTPGQPYEQYF
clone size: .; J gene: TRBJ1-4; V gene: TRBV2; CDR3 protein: CASSGPGIIGEKLFF
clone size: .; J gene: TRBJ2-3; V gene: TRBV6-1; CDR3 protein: CASSPDRSTDTQYF
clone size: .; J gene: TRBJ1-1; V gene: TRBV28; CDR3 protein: CASSFNRNHPSGAEAFF
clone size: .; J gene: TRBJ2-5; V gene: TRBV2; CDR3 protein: CASSGRTRQETQYF
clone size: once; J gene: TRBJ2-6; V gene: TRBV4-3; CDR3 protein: CASSQAGEVYGANVLTF
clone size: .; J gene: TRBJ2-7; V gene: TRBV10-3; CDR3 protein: CAIRGTSPAGEQYF